The T cell receptor (beta chain) described here comes from a study of blood T cell repertoires in COVID-19. This table comes from immunoSEQ multiplex PCR, and its TCRdb copy is limited to in-frame clones, with some not included. The sample has roughly 250,000 clones; roughly 88% are singletons. This clone came up a few times. The V gene's germline CDR1 is SEHNR and CDR2 FQNEAQ (reference sequence). V was shortened by 5 bases and J by 5 bases, with 6 bases between the two germline ends. The CDR3 sequence is 11 residues long. The sample comprised peripheral blood. The sequence was collected from a woman aged 40 to 55 who had recovered from COVID-19. The genes are TRBV7-9 and TRBJ2-5; D gene ambiguous. The CDR3 here is CASSPQETQYF. The CDR3, as DNA: TGTGCCAGCAGCCCGCAGGAGACCCAGTACTTC.